This paragraph covers one T cell receptor (beta chain) sequence. Its antigen is not known. These data are taken from a study of cytomegalovirus exposure and HLA in healthy donors. Study summary: As released early, the data held about 85 million unique TCRs from HLA-typed donors.

The CDR3 has 16 amino acids. CDR1 and CDR2 from the germline V gene are SGDLS and YYNGEE. V shed 4 bases and J 3 bases; nucleotides not matched to a gene: 4. Study results and caveats: Some TCR beta chains (approximately 180 of them) were listed as cytomegalovirus-associated. TCR beta sequences reportedly predicted the HLA-A and HLA-B alleles of most subjects accurately. The study dropped some indistinguishable V segments, TRBV6-2 and TRBV6-3 among them.

This PCR relied on a set of 60 Vbeta primers and 13 Jbeta primers. Only in-frame clones appear in the TCRdb table, and some are missing; sequencing was by immunoSEQ multiplex PCR. Altogether around 200,000 clones are present, 77% being singletons, with the ten largest covering 2.5% to 3.5%. This chain joins TRBV9 and TRBJ2-3; 14 bases map to TRBD2. Sequences were obtained from PBMCs. The sequence was collected from a woman in her sixties or seventies in good health and CMV-seropositive. CDR3 sequence: CASSSRLAGGTDTQYF. In DNA form, the CDR3 reads TGTGCCAGCAGCTCAAGACTAGCGGGAGGGACAGATACGCAGTATTTT. Full variable domain (outside the CDR3, taken from reference TRBV9 and TRBJ2-3): DSGVTQTPKHLITATGQRVTLRCSPRSGDLSVYWYQQSLDQGLQFLIQYYNGEERAKGNILERFSAQQFPDLHSELNLSSLELGDSALYFCASSSRLAGGTDTQYFGPGTRLTVL.